This is a list of T cell receptor beta chains from one sample in a study of identical twins. MiXCR, run by TCRdb on the 5' RACE reads, gives a single entry per CDR3 protein. The sample has over 550,000 distinct CDR3 sequences; under 8.5% are singletons. These data also formed part of another study, on yellow fever vaccine responses in identical twins.

The source material was PBMCs. The receptors come from a woman aged 18-35 years in good health. CDR3s include the opening cysteine and the closing phenylalanine or tryptophan. Each record gives: V gene, D gene, clone size, J gene, CDR3 protein, CDR3 DNA. A D gene is named only where the DNA matches it firmly. Size is omitted from some rows. Given values are once, few, many or a class for expanded clones.

TRBV13	-	few	TRBJ2-1	CASSLSTSRTRNEQFF	TGTGCCAGCAGCTTATCTACTAGCAGAACGAGGAATGAGCAGTTCTTC
TRBV20-1	TRBD2	-	TRBJ2-5	CSARVSGRTQETQYF	TGCAGTGCTAGAGTTAGCGGGAGGACCCAAGAGACCCAGTACTTC
TRBV27	-	few	TRBJ2-7	CASSSDPGPNYEQYF	TGTGCCAGCAGTTCGGACCCTGGGCCTAACTACGAGCAGTACTTC
TRBV11-2	-	few	TRBJ2-3	CASSGTGGGGGTTSDTQYF	TGTGCCAGCAGCGGCACAGGGGGAGGCGGGGGGACAACTTCAGATACGCAGTATTTT
TRBV20-1	TRBD1	many	TRBJ2-3	CSAILDRGRTDTQYF	TGCAGTGCTATTTTGGACAGGGGTAGGACAGATACGCAGTATTTT
TRBV15	-	few	TRBJ2-1	CATSIRTTDNEQFF	TGTGCCACCAGCATCCGGACTACCGACAATGAGCAGTTCTTC
TRBV20-1	-	-	TRBJ2-5	CSAISLDRDQETQYF	TGCAGTGCTATTTCCCTCGACCGCGACCAAGAGACCCAGTACTTC
TRBV10-3	TRBD1	-	TRBJ1-1	CAIRGGQTNTEAFF	TGTGCCATCAGGGGGGGACAGACGAACACTGAAGCTTTCTTT
TRBV12-3/TRBV12-4	TRBD2	-	TRBJ2-5	CASKVGLAGVQETQYF	TGTGCCAGCAAAGTCGGACTAGCGGGGGTCCAAGAGACCCAGTACTTC
TRBV3-1	-	few	TRBJ2-5	CASSPVGGGQETQYF	TGTGCCAGCAGCCCCGTCGGAGGCGGACAAGAGACCCAGTACTTC
TRBV9	TRBD1	-	TRBJ1-3	CASSVAGTGDLGNTIYF	TGTGCCAGCAGCGTAGCGGGGACAGGGGATCTCGGAAACACCATATATTTT
TRBV7-8	-	-	TRBJ2-3	CASSFEAYLSTDTQYF	TGTGCCAGCAGCTTTGAGGCGTATTTAAGCACAGATACGCAGTATTTT
TRBV5-1	-	few	TRBJ2-3	CASSLALAAETDTQYF	TGCGCCAGCAGCTTGGCCTTGGCAGCCGAAACAGATACGCAGTATTTT